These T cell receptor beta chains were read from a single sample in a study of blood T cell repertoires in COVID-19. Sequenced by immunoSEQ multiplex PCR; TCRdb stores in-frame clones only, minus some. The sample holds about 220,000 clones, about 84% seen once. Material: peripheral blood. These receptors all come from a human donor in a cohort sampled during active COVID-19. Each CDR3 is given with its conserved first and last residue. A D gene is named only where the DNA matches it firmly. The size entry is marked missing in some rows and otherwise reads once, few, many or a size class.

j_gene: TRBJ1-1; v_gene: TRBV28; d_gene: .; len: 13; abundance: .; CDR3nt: TGTGCCAGCTGGGCACCACTGAACACTGAAGCTTTCTTT; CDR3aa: CASWAPLNTEAFF
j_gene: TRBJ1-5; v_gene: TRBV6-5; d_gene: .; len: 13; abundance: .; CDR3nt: TGTGCCAGCAATCGACAGGAAAATCAGCCCCAGCATTTT; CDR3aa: CASNRQENQPQHF
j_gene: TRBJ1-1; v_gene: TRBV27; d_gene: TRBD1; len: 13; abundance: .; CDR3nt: TGTGCCAGCAGTGACAGGGAGAATAGGGAAGCTTTCTTT; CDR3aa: CASSDRENREAFF
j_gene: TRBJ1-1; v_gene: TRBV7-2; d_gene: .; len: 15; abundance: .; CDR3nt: TGTGCCAGCAGCTTGTACAGGGTAACTAACACTGAAGCTTTCTTT; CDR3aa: CASSLYRVTNTEAFF
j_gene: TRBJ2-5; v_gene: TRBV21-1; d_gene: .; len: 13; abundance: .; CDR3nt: TGTGCCAGCAGCAAACGAGCCCAAGAGACCCAGTACTTC; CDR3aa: CASSKRAQETQYF
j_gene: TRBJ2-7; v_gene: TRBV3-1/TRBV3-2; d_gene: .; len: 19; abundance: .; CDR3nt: TGTGCCAGCAGCCAAAGCCGGCCCCCACGGAGTTTTGGCTCCTACGAGCAGTACTTC; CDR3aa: CASSQSRPPRSFGSYEQYF
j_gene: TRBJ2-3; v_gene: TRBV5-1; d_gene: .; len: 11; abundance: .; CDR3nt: TGCGCCAGCTCAGCGGGCACGACGCAGTATTTT; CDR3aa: CASSAGTTQYF
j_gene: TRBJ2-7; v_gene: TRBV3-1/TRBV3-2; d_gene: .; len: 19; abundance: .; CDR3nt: TGTGCCAGCAGCCAAGTCGTCTGGCCCGACAGCCCCTACTCCTACGAGCAGTACTTC; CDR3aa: CASSQVVWPDSPYSYEQYF
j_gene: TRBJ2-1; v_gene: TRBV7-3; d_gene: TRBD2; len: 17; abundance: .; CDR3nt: TGTGCCAGCAGCTTAACAGGAGAGGTAGGGAGGGACAATGAGCAGTTCTTC; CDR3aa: CASSLTGEVGRDNEQFF
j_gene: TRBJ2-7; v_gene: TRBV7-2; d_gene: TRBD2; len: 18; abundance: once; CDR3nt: TGTGCCAGCAGCTCACTGGGGACTAGCGGGCCCTTCTCCTACGAGCAGTACTTC; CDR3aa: CASSSLGTSGPFSYEQYF
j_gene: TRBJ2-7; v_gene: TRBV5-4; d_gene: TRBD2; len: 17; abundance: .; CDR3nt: TGTGCCAGCAGCCGGACTAGCGGGGGGGCGGGCTCCTACGAGCAGTACTTC; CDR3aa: CASSRTSGGAGSYEQYF
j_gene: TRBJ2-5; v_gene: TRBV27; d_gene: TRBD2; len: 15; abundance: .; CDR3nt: TGTGCCACAAAGCTGAGGACTAGCGGGCAAGAGACCCAGTACTTC; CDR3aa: CATKLRTSGQETQYF